These T cell receptor beta chains were read from a single sample in a study of persistence of HIV-infected CD4 T cells. Generated by immunoSEQ multiplex PCR, the TCRdb table keeps only in-frame clones and is missing some. The repertoire includes about 25,000 clones, approximately 79% of them detected once, and about 1.7% sits in the top ten. Their target antigens are unknown. Sequenced material: CD4+ T cells sorted from PBMCs after approximately 19-hour stimulation, taken from a patient who received antiretroviral therapy. These receptors came from an adult man with HIV who was CMV-seropositive. The CDR3 runs from the conserved cysteine through the conserved F or W. The order of the fields is V gene, clone size, J gene, D gene, CDR3 DNA, CDR3 protein. D genes are given only for firm matches. Size is omitted from some rows. Given values are once, few, many or a class for expanded clones.

TRBV5-1,once,TRBJ2-7,TRBD2,TGCGCCAGCAGCTTGTACAGGACTAGAGATGAGCAGTACTTC,CASSLYRTRDEQYF
TRBV9,-,TRBJ2-5,TRBD2,TGTGCCAGCAGCGGGAAGCGGGGGGCGATAGAGACCCAGTACTTC,CASSGKRGAIETQYF
TRBV10-1,-,TRBJ2-3,TRBD1,TGCGCCAGCAGTGAGGGACAGGCTGATACGCAGTATTTT,CASSEGQADTQYF
TRBV5-1,-,TRBJ1-6,-,TGCGCCAGCAGCTTTTCGGATTCGGCTCATTCACCCCTCCACTTT,CASSFSDSAHSPLHF
TRBV7-8,-,TRBJ2-2,-,TGTGCCAGCAGGTTGGCCGGACAGCACCTAACCGGGGAGCTGTTTTTT,CASRLAGQHLTGELFF
TRBV6-1,-,TRBJ2-2,TRBD1,TGTGCCAGCAGCCGGGGACAGGGGACCGGGGAGCTGTTTTTT,CASSRGQGTGELFF
TRBV7-2,-,TRBJ1-3,TRBD1,TGTGCCAGCAGCTCACAGGGGGCGTCTAGAAACACCATATATTTT,CASSSQGASRNTIYF
TRBV6-1,few,TRBJ1-3,-,TGTGCCAGCAGTGAAAAAGGGGGGGCCTCTGGAAACACCATATATTTT,CASSEKGGASGNTIYF
TRBV28,-,TRBJ1-6,-,TGTGCCAGCAGTTTATTAGTACGGGGAGGTTCACCCCTCCACTTT,CASSLLVRGGSPLHF
TRBV3-1/TRBV3-2,-,TRBJ1-2,-,TGTGCCAGCAGCCCCCCTTCGGGGGAGTACGGCTACACCTTC,CASSPPSGEYGYTF
TRBV18,-,TRBJ2-2,TRBD1,TGTGCCAGCTCACCCAAGACCCCAGGGGGCCGGAACACCGGGGAGCTGTTTTTT,CASSPKTPGGRNTGELFF
TRBV9,few,TRBJ2-7,TRBD2,TGTGCCAGCAGCGGTGGCCAGCGGGGCTACGAGCAGTACTTC,CASSGGQRGYEQYF
TRBV7-2,-,TRBJ1-4,TRBD1,TGTGCCAGCAGCTCAGGACAGGGGGCTTTTAATGAAAAACTGTTTTTT,CASSSGQGAFNEKLFF
TRBV12-3/TRBV12-4,-,TRBJ2-5,-,TGTGCCAGCAGTGTTCTGGAGACCCAGTACTTC,CASSVLETQYF
TRBV7-9,-,TRBJ1-1,-,TGTGCCAGCAGCTTGGTTAACACTGAAGCTTTCTTT,CASSLVNTEAFF
TRBV6-4,once,TRBJ1-4,TRBD1,TGTGCCAGCAGTGAGGACAGGGAGAACGAAAAACTGTTTTTT,CASSEDRENEKLFF
TRBV5-5,-,TRBJ1-1,TRBD1,TGTGCCAGCAGCTTGGCTGGGACAGGGGTAAGGACTGAAGCTTTCTTT,CASSLAGTGVRTEAFF